The present TCR beta chain was sequenced within a study of regulatory T cells in long-lasting Graves disease. Study conclusions and caveats: With under 3,500 shared public clonotypes, persistent patients exceeded new patients, who shared around 970. Relative to newly diagnosed Graves' patients, persistent ones had lower TCR diversity. The study found TRBV28, TRBJ1-2 and TRBJ2-5 favored in persistent disease.

HTBI primers from iRepertoire and Arm-PCR of CDR3 regions yielded the TCR beta libraries. TCRdb re-derived calls from the multiplex PCR reads in MiXCR, one entry per CDR3 protein. The table shows a few hundred thousand distinct CDR3 sequences, with about 20% occurring only once. Time point given: persistent/refractory GD, antithyroid drugs over 5 years with positive TRAb. RNA extracted from PBMCs served as the sequencing template. V was shortened by 2 bases and J by 0 bases, with 10 bases between the two germline ends. CDR1 is DFQATT, CDR2 SNEGSKA, per germline (reference sequence). The CDR3 runs 14 residues. This clonotype showed up just a few times. Its antigen is not known.

The chain employs TRBV20-1 and TRBJ1-1, with D unclear. The specimen comprised peripheral blood mononuclear cells (PBMCs), sampled when the disease was refractory, from a patient treated with antithyroid drugs. The sequence derives from a female donor with Graves disease. CDR3 protein: CSARKGAVNTEAFF. CDR3 nucleotide sequence: TGCAGTGCTAGAAAGGGCGCGGTGAACACTGAAGCTTTCTTT.